This T cell receptor beta chain stems from a study of human T cells and chemical hapten exposure. Whole-study context: Chiefly female patients presented with alopecia areata, totalis or universalis.

TCRdb reprocessed the RACE reads with MiXCR, giving one entry per CDR3 protein. The profile covers 180,000 or so distinct CDR3 sequences, with around 24% appearing a single time and about 7% taken by the ten largest. Time point here: patch test 1, 2 weeks after DPC sensitization. Treatment described: therapeutic diphenylcyclopropenone sensitization with weekly scalp DPC. Germline-derived CDR1 and CDR2 are SQVTM and ANQGSEA. Trimming took off 4 bases at V and 4 bases at J, with 11 bases between the two ends. The CDR3 is 12 amino acids. This specimen was whole blood, taken in connection with sensitization to the hapten diphenylcyclopropenone (DPC). This TCR derives from a woman aged 45-65 years with alopecia areata. Some clones in this sample may be carry-over from other donors' samples. The genes are TRBV29-1 and TRBJ2-7; D tentatively reads TRBD1 or TRBD2 (5 bases each). The CDR3 DNA follows: TGCAGCGTTGTGCAGGGACGGTACGAGCAGTACTTC. This encodes CSVVQGRYEQYF.